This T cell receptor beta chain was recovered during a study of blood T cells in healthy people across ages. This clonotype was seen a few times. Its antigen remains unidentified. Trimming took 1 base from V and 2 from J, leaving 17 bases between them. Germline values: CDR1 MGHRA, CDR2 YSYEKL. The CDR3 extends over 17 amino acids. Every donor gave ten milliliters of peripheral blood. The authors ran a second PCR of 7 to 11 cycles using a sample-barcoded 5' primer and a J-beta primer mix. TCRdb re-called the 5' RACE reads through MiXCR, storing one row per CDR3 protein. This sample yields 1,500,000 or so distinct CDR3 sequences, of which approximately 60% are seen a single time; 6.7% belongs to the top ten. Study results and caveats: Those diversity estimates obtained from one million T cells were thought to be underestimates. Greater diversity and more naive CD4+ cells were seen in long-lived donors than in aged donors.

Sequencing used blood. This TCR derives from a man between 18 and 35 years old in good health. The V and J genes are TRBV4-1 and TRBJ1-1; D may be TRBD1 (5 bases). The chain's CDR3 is CASSQVWPGSENTEAFF. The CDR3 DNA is TGCGCCAGCAGCCAAGTGTGGCCAGGGTCGGAAAACACTGAAGCTTTCTTT.